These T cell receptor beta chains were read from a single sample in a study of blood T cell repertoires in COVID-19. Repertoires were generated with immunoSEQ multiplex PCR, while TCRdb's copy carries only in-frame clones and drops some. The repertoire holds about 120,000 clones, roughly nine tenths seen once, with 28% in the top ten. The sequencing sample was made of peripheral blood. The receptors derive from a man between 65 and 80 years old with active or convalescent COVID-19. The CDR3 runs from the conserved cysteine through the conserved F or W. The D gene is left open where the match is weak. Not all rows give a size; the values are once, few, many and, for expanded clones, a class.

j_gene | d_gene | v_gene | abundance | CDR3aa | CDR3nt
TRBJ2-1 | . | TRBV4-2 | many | CASSQDRLSFNEQFF | TGTGCCAGCAGCCAAGATCGACTCTCCTTCAATGAGCAGTTCTTC
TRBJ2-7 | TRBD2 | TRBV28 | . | CASSLYAGGGADSYEQYF | TGTGCCAGCAGCTTATATGCCGGGGGAGGGGCCGACTCCTACGAGCAGTACTTC
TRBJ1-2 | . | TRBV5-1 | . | CASRPGPAGVDYGYTF | TGCGCCAGCAGACCCGGCCCTGCCGGGGTGGACTATGGCTACACCTTC
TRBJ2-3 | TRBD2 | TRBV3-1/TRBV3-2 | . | CASSLGLAKETWGDTQYF | TGTGCCAGCAGCCTGGGACTAGCAAAGGAAACCTGGGGAGATACGCAGTATTTT
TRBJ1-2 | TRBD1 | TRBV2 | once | CASRMGQGASYTF | TGTGCCAGCAGGATGGGACAGGGAGCGAGCTACACCTTC
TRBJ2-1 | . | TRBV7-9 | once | CASSSQGQFSYNEQFF | TGTGCCAGCAGCTCGCAGGGTCAGTTCTCCTACAATGAGCAGTTCTTC
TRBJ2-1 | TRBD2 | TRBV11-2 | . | CASSLGETSDSSYNEQFF | TGTGCCAGCAGCTTAGGGGAGACTAGCGATAGCTCCTACAATGAGCAGTTCTTC
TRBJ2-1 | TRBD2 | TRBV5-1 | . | CASSSSGSEQFF | TGCGCCAGCAGCTCTAGCGGTAGTGAGCAGTTCTTC
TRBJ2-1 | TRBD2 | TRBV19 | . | CATNGGRGVLNNEQFF | TGTGCCACCAACGGTGGGAGGGGAGTTCTTAACAATGAGCAGTTCTTC
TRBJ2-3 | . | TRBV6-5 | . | CASSPAGNTDTQYF | TGTGCCAGCAGCCCCGCAGGGAACACAGATACGCAGTATTTT
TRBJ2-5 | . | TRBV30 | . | CAWSLGGGSQTQYF | TGTGCCTGGAGTTTAGGCGGGGGCTCACAGACCCAGTACTTC
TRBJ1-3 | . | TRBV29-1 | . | CSVEGEGGSGNTIYF | TGCAGCGTTGAAGGGGAGGGAGGGTCTGGAAACACCATATATTTT
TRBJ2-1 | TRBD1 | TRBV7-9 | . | CASSLPGQVIHNEQFF | TGTGCCAGCAGCTTACCCGGACAGGTTATCCACAATGAGCAGTTCTTC
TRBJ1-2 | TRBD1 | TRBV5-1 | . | CASSQSGGGYGYTF | TGCGCCAGCAGCCAGTCAGGGGGCGGCTATGGCTACACCTTC
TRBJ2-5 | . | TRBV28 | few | CASSGPQRGQETQYF | TGTGCCAGCAGTGGACCGCAAAGGGGACAAGAGACCCAGTACTTC
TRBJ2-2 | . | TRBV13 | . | CASSSSLSELFF | TGTGCCAGCAGCTCGAGCCTCTCGGAGCTGTTTTTT
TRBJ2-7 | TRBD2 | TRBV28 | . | CAVQGLAGGSYEQYF | TGTGCGGTACAGGGACTGGCGGGAGGCTCCTACGAGCAGTACTTC
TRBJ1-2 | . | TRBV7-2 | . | CASSITQETYGYTF | TGTGCCAGCAGCATAACACAGGAGACCTATGGCTACACCTTC
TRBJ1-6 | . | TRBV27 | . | CASSLSTLTRREATIDSPLHF | TGTGCCAGCAGTTTGTCAACCCTTACTCGGAGGGAGGCGACAATTGATTCACCCCTCCACTTT
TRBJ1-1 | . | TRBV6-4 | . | CASSAEQGYGTEAFF | TGTGCCAGCAGTGCCGAACAGGGATATGGCACTGAAGCTTTCTTT
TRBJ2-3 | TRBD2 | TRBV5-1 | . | CASSERSGRASDTQYF | TGCGCCAGCAGCGAACGTAGCGGGAGGGCCTCGGATACGCAGTATTTT
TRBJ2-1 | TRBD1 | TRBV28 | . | CASSSTTGVRGNEQFF | TGTGCCAGCAGTTCCACGACAGGGGTTCGGGGCAATGAGCAGTTCTTC
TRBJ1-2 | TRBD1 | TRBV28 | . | CASSLLTGGPSNYGYTF | TGTGCCAGCAGTTTACTAACAGGGGGCCCATCTAACTATGGCTACACCTTC